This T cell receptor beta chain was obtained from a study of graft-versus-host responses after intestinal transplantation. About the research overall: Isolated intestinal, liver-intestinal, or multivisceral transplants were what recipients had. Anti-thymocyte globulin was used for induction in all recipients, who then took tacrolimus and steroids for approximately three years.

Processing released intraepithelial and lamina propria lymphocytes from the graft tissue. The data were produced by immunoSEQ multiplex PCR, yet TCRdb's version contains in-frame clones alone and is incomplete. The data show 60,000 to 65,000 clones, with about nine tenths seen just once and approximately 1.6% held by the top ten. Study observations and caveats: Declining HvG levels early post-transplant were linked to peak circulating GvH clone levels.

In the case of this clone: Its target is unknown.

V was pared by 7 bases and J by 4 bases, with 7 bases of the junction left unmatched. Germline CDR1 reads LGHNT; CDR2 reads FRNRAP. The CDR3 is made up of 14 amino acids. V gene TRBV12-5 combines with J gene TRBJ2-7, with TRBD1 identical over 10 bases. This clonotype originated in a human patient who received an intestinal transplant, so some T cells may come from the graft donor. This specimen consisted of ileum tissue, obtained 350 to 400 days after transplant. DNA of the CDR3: TGTGCTAGTGCTCTAGACAGGGGGCAATACGAGCAGTACTTC. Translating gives CASALDRGQYEQYF.